The next 20 T cell receptor beta chains were all read from a single sample in a study of a mutant IDH1 vaccine in newly diagnosed glioma. Clones were read by immunoSEQ multiplex PCR, and TCRdb kept only the in-frame ones, dropping some. This sample carries 90,000 to 100,000 clones, about 90% of them seen once, and the ten largest clones take less than 0.65%. Time point indicated: baseline, week 1 (first vaccination visit). Indicated treatment: pre-vaccination baseline after standard-of-care therapy. This material consisted of PBMCs, taken from a glioma patient treated with radiotherapy, temozolomide or both. The source of these receptors is a woman between 45 and 60 years old with glioma.

The chain joins TRBV4-2 to TRBJ1-3; D is unclear. The CDR3 loop spans 11 amino acids. Germline V gene lookup returns CDR1 LGHNA and CDR2 YNFKEQ. The ends were cut back, 1 base at V and 8 bases at J, with 3 bases in the middle. CDR3: CASSQGDTIYF. The CDR3, as DNA: TGTGCCAGCAGCCAAGGGGACACCATATATTTT.

This chain uses TRBV28 with TRBJ1-1; D is unresolved. This CDR3 spans 13 amino acids. The V end was cut by 7 bases, the J end by 4 bases, with 13 bases between. The germline V gene encodes CDR1 MDHEN and CDR2 SYDVKM. This chain's CDR3 is CASIEGWGTEAFF. For the CDR3, the DNA is TGTGCCAGCATCGAAGGGTGGGGCACTGAAGCTTTCTTT. Based on the CDR3 plus reference TRBV28 and TRBJ1-1, the full variable domain is DVKVTQSSRYLVKRTGEKVFLECVQDMDHENMFWYRQDPGLGLRLIYFSYDVKMKEKGDIPEGYSVSREKKERFSLILESASTNQTSMYLCASIEGWGTEAFFGQGTRLTVV.

The gene calls are TRBV28 and TRBJ1-5, with 8 nucleotides matching TRBD1. J gave up 4 bases and V 8 bases, and 10 bases lay outside the gene matches. Germline V gives CDR1 MDHEN, CDR2 SYDVKM. CDR3 size: 15 residues. For the CDR3, the DNA is TGTGCCAGCCTTAAAGACAGGGGTGGGAATCAGCCCCAGCATTTT. Translating it yields CASLKDRGGNQPQHF.

The genes are TRBV6-6 and TRBJ2-7; 7 bases map to TRBD2. The junction had 11 bases not matched to a gene; V was cut back by 6 bases and J by 6 bases. CDR3 length: 14 residues. Germline V lookup: CDR1 MNHNY, CDR2 SVGAGI (reference sequence). The CDR3 region is CASSTDGRFGEQYF. The CDR3 DNA is TGTGCCAGCAGCACCGACGGGAGGTTCGGCGAGCAGTACTTC.

In its sample, this clone was seen a few times. V usage is TRBV30 and J usage is TRBJ1-2; D may be TRBD1 (5 bases). CDR1 GTSNPN and CDR2 SVGIG come from the germline V gene (reference sequence). The CDR3 consists of 13 residues. Between the trimmed V and J ends, which lost 3 bases and 6 bases, there was a span of 14 bases. The CDR3 coding sequence is TGTGCCTGGAGCCGTGGATGGGGGGATGGCTACACCTTC. Translating gives CAWSRGWGDGYTF.

This clone has a single count. The CDR3 DNA reads as TGTGCCAGCTCACTTGGGCCCCTCGACGAGCAGTACTTC. Translating it yields CASSLGPLDEQYF. This chain joins TRBV18 and TRBJ2-7; no definite D call. The CDR3 runs to 13 residues. Germline V CDR1 and CDR2: KGHSH, LQKENI. The V end was cut by 4 bases, the J end by 5 bases, with 12 bases between.

The V call is TRBV10-3, the J call TRBJ1-2; the D is unclear. CDR1 is ENHRY and CDR2 is SYGVKD in the germline V gene. V lost 3 bases to trimming and J lost 5 bases, with 19 bases between them. The CDR3 totals 16 residues. CDR3 sequence reads: CAISEPFYKGNYGYTF. DNA for the CDR3: TGTGCCATCAGTGAACCCTTCTACAAGGGTAATTATGGCTACACCTTC.

This chain connects TRBV30 to TRBJ2-5; 7 bases agree with TRBD2. The CDR3 consists of 14 residues. CDR1 is GTSNPN, CDR2 SVGIG, per germline (reference sequence). V shed 4 bases and J 1 base; nucleotides not matched to a gene: 6. CDR3 amino acids: CAWIREGIQETQYF. CDR3 DNA sequence: TGTGCCTGGATTAGGGAGGGCATCCAAGAGACCCAGTACTTC.

The genes are TRBV5-1 and TRBJ2-5; 7 bases align to TRBD2. Germline assignment: CDR1 SGHRS and CDR2 YFSETQ. The CDR3 totals 15 residues. V was clipped by 0 bases and J by 5 bases; unmatched bases: 7. DNA of the CDR3: TGCGCCAGCAGCTTGGAGGCGGGAGTGTGGGAGACCCAGTACTTC. Amino acids: CASSLEAGVWETQYF.

V gene TRBV5-6 combines with J gene TRBJ2-2; no clear D. The CDR3 totals 15 residues. Trimming pared 3 bases from V and 4 bases from J, leaving 13 bases between. Per the germline V gene, CDR1 is SGHDT and CDR2 is YYEEEE. DNA of the CDR3: TGTGCCAGCAGCTCCCCCCGGGTCTTCACCGGGGAGCTGTTTTTT. As protein: CASSSPRVFTGELFF.

This chain connects TRBV9 to TRBJ2-7; 8 nucleotides align to TRBD2. The CDR3 covers 15 residues. Per germline, CDR1 SGDLS and CDR2 YYNGEE. Losses at the gene ends were 0 bases for V and 3 bases for J; bases not matched to a gene: 5. CDR3 region: CASSVGDGRDYEQYF. CDR3 nucleotides: TGTGCCAGCAGCGTAGGGGACGGGAGGGACTACGAGCAGTACTTC.

The genes are TRBV28 and TRBJ2-7; 8 nucleotides match TRBD1. There are 14 residues in the CDR3. Unmatched junction bases numbered 6, after V lost 7 bases and J lost 1 base. Germline assignment: CDR1 MDHEN and CDR2 SYDVKM. In DNA, the CDR3 is TGTGCCAGCACCTTGACAGGGGCGTCCTACGAGCAGTACTTC. Translation gives CASTLTGASYEQYF.

J is TRBJ2-1 and V is TRBV5-1; 14 bases map to TRBD2. The junction had 6 bases not matched to a gene; V was cut back by 4 bases and J by 6 bases. The germline V gene has CDR1 SGHRS and CDR2 YFSETQ. This CDR3 region has 16 residues. The CDR3 DNA reads as TGCGCCAGCAGCCCGGGACTAGCGGGAGTACGCAATGAGCAGTTCTTC. It translates to CASSPGLAGVRNEQFF. The full variable domain, in which reference TRBV5-1 and TRBJ2-1 provide the parts outside the CDR3, is KAGVTQTPRYLIKTRGQQVTLSCSPISGHRSVSWYQQTPGQGLQFLFEYFSETQRNKGNFPGRFSGRQFSNSRSEMNVSTLELGDSALYLCASSPGLAGVRNEQFFGPGTRLTVL.

This clone turned up a few times. CDR3 loop: CASSLDRSSYEQYF. The DNA for the CDR3 is TGCGCCAGCAGCTTGGACAGGTCGTCCTACGAGCAGTACTTC. V and J are TRBV5-1 and TRBJ2-7, with D tentatively TRBD1 (5 bases). This CDR3 contains 14 residues. Germline V gene sequence: CDR1 SGHRS, CDR2 YFSETQ. Trimming took off 0 bases at V and 1 base at J, with 8 bases between the two ends.

The chain uses TRBV6-5 and TRBJ2-7; D assignment may be TRBD1 or TRBD2 (5 bases each). The germline gives CDR1 MNHEY, CDR2 SVGAGI. The length of the CDR3 is 14 residues. Between the trimmed V and J ends, which lost 2 bases and 0 bases, there was a span of 8 bases. Written as DNA, the CDR3 is TGTGCCAGCAGTTACCGGGACGGCTCCTACGAGCAGTACTTC. This translates into CASSYRDGSYEQYF.

The V and J genes are TRBV6-6 and TRBJ2-1; 8 positions match TRBD2. Germline V gene sequence: CDR1 MNHNY, CDR2 SVGAGI (reference sequence). J was trimmed by 6 bases and V by 4 bases; bases with no gene match: 5. This CDR3 contains 14 residues. The CDR3 sequence is CASSFRAGVNEQFF. CDR3 bases: TGTGCCAGCAGTTTTAGAGCGGGGGTCAATGAGCAGTTCTTC.

V usage is TRBV2 and J usage is TRBJ2-3; 7 bases fit TRBD1. CDR1 is SNHLY, CDR2 FYNNEI, per germline. This CDR3 contains 14 residues. The ends lost 4 bases at V and 4 bases at J; junction bases unmatched: 5. The CDR3: CASSVDRVSDTQYF. Here the CDR3 DNA reads TGTGCCAGCAGTGTCGACAGGGTTTCAGATACGCAGTATTTT.

The chain has TRBV5-4 and TRBJ2-7; 11 nucleotides align to TRBD2. Germline CDR1 reads SGHNT; CDR2 reads YYREEE (reference sequence). V shed 0 bases, J shed 6 bases, and the junction held 5 bases outside the gene matches. This CDR3 has 15 residues. CDR3 coding DNA: TGTGCCAGCAGCTTGGACCTAGCGGGAGGAGCCGAGCAGTACTTC. Protein: CASSLDLAGGAEQYF.

J is TRBJ1-4 and V is TRBV5-1; no firm D call. Germline lookup yields CDR1 SGHRS and CDR2 YFSETQ. The CDR3 is 14 amino acids. Trimming removed 0 bases at V and 6 bases at J, with 9 bases between. The CDR3 sequence is CASSLEAVHEKLFF. CDR3 nucleotides: TGCGCCAGCAGCTTGGAGGCAGTTCATGAAAAACTGTTTTTT.

The V and J genes are TRBV5-4 and TRBJ1-6; D perhaps matches TRBD1 (5 bases). Germline CDR1 SGHNT, CDR2 YYREEE (reference sequence). This CDR3 spans 15 amino acids. V was clipped by 0 bases and J by 8 bases, with 12 bases between them. In DNA, the CDR3 is TGTGCCAGCAGCTTGGGGCGGGGGTGGCATTCACCCCTCCACTTT. It encodes CASSLGRGWHSPLHF.